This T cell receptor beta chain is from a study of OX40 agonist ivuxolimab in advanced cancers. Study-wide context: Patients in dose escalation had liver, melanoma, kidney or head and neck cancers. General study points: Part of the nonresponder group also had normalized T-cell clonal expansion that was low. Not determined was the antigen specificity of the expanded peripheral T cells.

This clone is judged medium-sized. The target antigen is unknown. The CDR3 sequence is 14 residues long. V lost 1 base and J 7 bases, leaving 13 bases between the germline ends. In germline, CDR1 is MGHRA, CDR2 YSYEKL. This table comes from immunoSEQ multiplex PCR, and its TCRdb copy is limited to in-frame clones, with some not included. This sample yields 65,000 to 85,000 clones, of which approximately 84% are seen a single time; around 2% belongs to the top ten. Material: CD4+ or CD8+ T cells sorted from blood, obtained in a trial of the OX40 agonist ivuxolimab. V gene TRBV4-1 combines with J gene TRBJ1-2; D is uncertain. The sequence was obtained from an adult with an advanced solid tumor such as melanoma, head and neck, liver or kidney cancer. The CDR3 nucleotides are TGCGCCAGCAGCCAAGTTATTGTGTCTAGTGGCTACACCTTC. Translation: CASSQVIVSSGYTF.